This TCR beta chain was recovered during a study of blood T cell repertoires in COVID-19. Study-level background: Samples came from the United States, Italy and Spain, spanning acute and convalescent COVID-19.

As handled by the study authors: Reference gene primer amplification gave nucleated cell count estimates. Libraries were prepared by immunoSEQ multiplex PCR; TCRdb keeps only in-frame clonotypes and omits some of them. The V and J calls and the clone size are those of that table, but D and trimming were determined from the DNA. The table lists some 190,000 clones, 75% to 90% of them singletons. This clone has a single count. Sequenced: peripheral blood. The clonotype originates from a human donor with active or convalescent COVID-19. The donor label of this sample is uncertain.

CDR3 coding DNA: TGTGCCAGCAGAGAGATCTACGAGCAGTACTTC. It encodes CASREIYEQYF. The V and J genes are TRBV2 and TRBJ2-7, with D hard to call. Germline CDR1 SNHLY, CDR2 FYNNEI. This CDR3 is built from 11 residues. V lost 6 bases and J 3 bases, leaving 6 bases between the germline ends.